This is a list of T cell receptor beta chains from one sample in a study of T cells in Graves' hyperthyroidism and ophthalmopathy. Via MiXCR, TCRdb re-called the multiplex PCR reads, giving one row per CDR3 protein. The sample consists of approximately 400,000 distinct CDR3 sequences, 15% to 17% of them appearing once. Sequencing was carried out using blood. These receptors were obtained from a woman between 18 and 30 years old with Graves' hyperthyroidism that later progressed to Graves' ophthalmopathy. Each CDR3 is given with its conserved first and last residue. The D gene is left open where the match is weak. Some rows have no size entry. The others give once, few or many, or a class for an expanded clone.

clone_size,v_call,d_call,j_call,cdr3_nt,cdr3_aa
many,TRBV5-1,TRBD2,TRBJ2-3,TGCGCCAGCAGCTTATCCTCCGCGGGAGGGCGCACAGATACGCAGTATTTT,CASSLSSAGGRTDTQYF
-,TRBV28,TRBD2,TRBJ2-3,TGTGCCAGCGCGCAGCGGGGCTTACGTGGGCTAGCGGGAGTGGGTGCGCAGTATTTT,CASAQRGLRGLAGVGAQYF
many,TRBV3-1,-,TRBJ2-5,TGTGCCAGCAGCCAAGACCTGGTTCCGGGCACCCTTCAAGAGACCCAGTACTTC,CASSQDLVPGTLQETQYF
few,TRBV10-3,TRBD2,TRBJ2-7,TGTGCCATCAGTGGGGGAGGGGAGAGGAACTACGAGCAGTACTTC,CAISGGGERNYEQYF
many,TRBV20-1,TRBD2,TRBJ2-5,TGCAGTGCCATTAGCGGGAGGAGCGCGGAGACCCAGTACTTC,CSAISGRSAETQYF
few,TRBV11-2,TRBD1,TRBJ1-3,TGTGCCAGCGCTTCGGGACAGGGAGAGACTGGAAACACCATATATTTT,CASASGQGETGNTIYF
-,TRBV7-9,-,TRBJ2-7,TGTGCCAGCAGCGGGGGGACCTCCTACGAGCAGTACTTC,CASSGGTSYEQYF
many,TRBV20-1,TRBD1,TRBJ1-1,TGCAGTGCTTACTCCCGACAGGGGCTAAGTGAAGCTTTCTTT,CSAYSRQGLSEAFF
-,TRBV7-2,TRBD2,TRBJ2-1,TGTGCCAGCAGCCGGGGGGGACTAGCGGGGCGGGTCAATGAGCAGTTCTTC,CASSRGGLAGRVNEQFF
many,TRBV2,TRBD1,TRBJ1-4,TGTGCCAGCAGTCCGGGACAGGGCAATGAAAAACTGTTTTTT,CASSPGQGNEKLFF
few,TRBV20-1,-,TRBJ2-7,TGCAGTGCTCCCCAGACTCGACAGGTTAACGAGCAGTACTTC,CSAPQTRQVNEQYF
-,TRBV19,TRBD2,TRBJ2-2,TGTGCCAGTAGTATAGGACTAGCGGGAGGTGGAACCGGGGAGCTGTTTTTT,CASSIGLAGGGTGELFF
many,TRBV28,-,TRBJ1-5,TGTGCCAGCCATAGTATCAGGTTAGGGGGATCCGAGAATCAGCCCCAGCATTTT,CASHSIRLGGSENQPQHF
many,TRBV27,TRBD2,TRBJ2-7,TGTGCCAGCAGCTTCCTAGGTAGCGGGAGGGCCTTCGGCGAGCAGTACTTC,CASSFLGSGRAFGEQYF
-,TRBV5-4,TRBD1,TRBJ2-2,TGTGCCAGCAGCTCCGACAGGGATGGGGCCGGGGAGCTGTTTTTT,CASSSDRDGAGELFF
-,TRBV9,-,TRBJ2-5,TGTGCCAGCAGCGTCGCTCCCGGACAGGGCCGGGGGGAGACCCGGTACTTC,CASSVAPGQGRGETRYF
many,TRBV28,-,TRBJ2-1,TGTGCCAGCAGTTCCCGCGGAGACGCCTACAATGAGCAGTTCTTC,CASSSRGDAYNEQFF
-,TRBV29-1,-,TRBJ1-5,TGCAGCGTTGGCGGCCCGGCAGGGCCCCAGCATTTT,CSVGGPAGPQHF
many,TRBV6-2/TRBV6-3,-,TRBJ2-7,TGTGCCAGCAGTTACTCGGGGGAGCAGTACTTC,CASSYSGEQYF
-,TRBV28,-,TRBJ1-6,TGTGCCAGCGTGGGGGTTGGTCCCCTCCACTTT,CASVGVGPLHF
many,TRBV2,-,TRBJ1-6,TGTGCCAGCAGTGATGACAGCTCCTATAATTCACCCCTCCACTTT,CASSDDSSYNSPLHF
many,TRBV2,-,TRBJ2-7,TGTGCCAGCAGAGGAGGCGAGCAGTACTTC,CASRGGEQYF
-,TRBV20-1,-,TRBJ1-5,TGCAGTGCTAGAGATCCGGGGCTAGAGCCCCAGCATTTT,CSARDPGLEPQHF
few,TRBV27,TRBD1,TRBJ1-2,TGTGCCAGCAGTGACAGGGGGGACGGCTACACCTTC,CASSDRGDGYTF
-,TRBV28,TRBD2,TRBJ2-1,TGTGCCAGCAGTTTGTCTAGCGGGAGCTCCAATGAGCAGTTCTTC,CASSLSSGSSNEQFF
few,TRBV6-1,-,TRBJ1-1,TGTGCCAGCAGTGTTTACAGGAACACTGAAGCTTTCTTT,CASSVYRNTEAFF
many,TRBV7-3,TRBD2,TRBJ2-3,TGTGCCAGCAGCCCGGGGGGGACTAGCGGGAGGAATACGCAGTATTTT,CASSPGGTSGRNTQYF
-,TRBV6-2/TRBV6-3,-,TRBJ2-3,TGTGCCAGTTGGACCGTCGGCACAGATACGCAGTATTTT,CASWTVGTDTQYF
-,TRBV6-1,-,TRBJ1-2,TGTGCCAGCAGTCCAGGGTTAGCTAACTATGGCTACACCTTC,CASSPGLANYGYTF
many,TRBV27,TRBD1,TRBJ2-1,TGTGCCAGCCGTGGCCAAGGGGGCAACAGTGGTGAGCAGTTCTTC,CASRGQGGNSGEQFF
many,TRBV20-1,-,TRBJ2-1,TGCAGTGCTAGCTGGGGACTCCCCTGGAAGGGGTACAATGAGCAGTTCTTC,CSASWGLPWKGYNEQFF
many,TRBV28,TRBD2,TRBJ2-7,TGTGCCAGCAAGGGAGGGACTAAAGTTTACGAGCAGTACTTC,CASKGGTKVYEQYF
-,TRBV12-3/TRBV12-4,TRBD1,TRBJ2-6,TGTGCCAGCAGTTTAGCGAGGACAGGGCTTCTCGGGGCCAACGTCCTGACTTTC,CASSLARTGLLGANVLTF
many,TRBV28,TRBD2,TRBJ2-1,TGTGCCAGCAGTTCGTCCGTGGGTAGCGGGAAGTCCTACAATGAGCAGTTCTTC,CASSSSVGSGKSYNEQFF
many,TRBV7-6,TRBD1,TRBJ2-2,TGTGCCAGCAGCTTAGCAATAAGGCAGGGGGCCTCCGGGGAGCTGTTTTTT,CASSLAIRQGASGELFF
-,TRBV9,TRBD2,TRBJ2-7,TGTGCCAGCAGCTACGGGACTAGCATGAGCAACGAGCAGTACTTC,CASSYGTSMSNEQYF
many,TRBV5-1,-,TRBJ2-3,TGCGCCAGCAGCTTGGGTGCCAGCACAGATACGCAGTATTTT,CASSLGASTDTQYF
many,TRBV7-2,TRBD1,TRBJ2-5,TGTGCCAGCAGCTTAAACCCGTACGACAGGGACCAAGAGACCCAGTACTTC,CASSLNPYDRDQETQYF
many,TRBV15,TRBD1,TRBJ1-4,TGTGCCACCAGCATGCCGGGACAGGGGTTTGAAAAACTGTTTTTT,CATSMPGQGFEKLFF
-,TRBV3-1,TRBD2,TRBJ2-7,TGTGCCAGCAGCGAAGGGGGACTAGCGTCCTACGAGCAGTACTTC,CASSEGGLASYEQYF
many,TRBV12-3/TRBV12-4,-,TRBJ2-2,TGTGCCAGCAGCTGGGGGGTTAACACCGGGGAGCTGTTTTTT,CASSWGVNTGELFF
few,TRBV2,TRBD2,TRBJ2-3,TGTGCCAGCAGCCCTCAAACGCCGGGACTAGCGTTCACAGATACGCAGTATTTT,CASSPQTPGLAFTDTQYF
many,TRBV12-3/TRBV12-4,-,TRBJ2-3,TGTGCCAGCAGTTTAAGGTCCCCGCTAGCATCAGATACGCAGTATTTT,CASSLRSPLASDTQYF
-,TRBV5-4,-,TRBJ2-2,TGTGCCAGCAGCTTGGGACAAGCCGGGGAGCTGTTTTTT,CASSLGQAGELFF
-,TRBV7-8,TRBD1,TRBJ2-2,TGTGCCAGCAGCCTCTTAGGGGGCCAGAGAACCGGGGAGCTGTTTTTT,CASSLLGGQRTGELFF
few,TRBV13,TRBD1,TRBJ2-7,TGTGCCAGCAGCATAGAGCCCGGGACAGGCTCCTACGAGCAGTACTTC,CASSIEPGTGSYEQYF
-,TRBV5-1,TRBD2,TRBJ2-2,TGCGCCAGCTCCCGGGAGGCCGGGGAGCTGTTTTTT,CASSREAGELFF
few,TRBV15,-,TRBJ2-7,TGTGCCACCAGCAGATTTGACGAGCAGTACTTC,CATSRFDEQYF
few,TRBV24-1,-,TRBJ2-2,TGTGCCACCGCGGGGTCGGGCACCGGGGAGCTGTTTTTT,CATAGSGTGELFF
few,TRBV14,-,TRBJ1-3,TGTGTCAGCAGCCAAGTCTTCGGTTCAGGGGCTGGAAACACCATATATTTT,CVSSQVFGSGAGNTIYF